Here is one TCR beta chain with its context. Its cognate antigen is unknown. This sample stems from a study of T cell repertoires in cytomegalovirus infection. Study at large: Public TCR beta signature analysis indicated the presence of both CMV infection and matching HLA type.

TCRdb called the reads again in MiXCR, with one record for every CDR3 protein. Counted here are 55,000 to 70,000 distinct CDR3 sequences, about a third occurring once; the ten biggest clones make up roughly two thirds. Germline V CDR1 and CDR2: SGHTA, FQGNSA. The V gene lost 5 bases and the J gene lost 4 bases, with 13 bases spanning the gap. The CDR3 is 14 amino acids. Study-level findings and limits: Ex vivo responses were dominated by HLA-C-restricted CMV-specific TCR beta clonotypes. Accumulated public TCR beta family frequency recognized individuals carrying CMV together with the relevant HLA.

Specimen: PBMCs, sequenced either directly or after in vitro stimulation (not recorded which). The receptor was isolated from a human donor in good health (CMV status not recorded). Some clones in this sample may be carry-over from other donors' samples. The chain joins TRBV7-2 to TRBJ2-3, with D possibly TRBD2 on 5 matching bases. CDR3 amino acids: CASSRGSGSDTQYF. The CDR3 DNA reads as TGTGCCAGCAGCCGGGGTTCGGGATCAGATACGCAGTATTTT. The whole variable domain, filled in from reference TRBV7-2 and TRBJ2-3, reads GAGVSQSPSNKVTEKGKDVELRCDPISGHTALYWYRQSLGQGLEFLIYFQGNSAPDKSGLPSDRFSAERTGGSVSTLTIQRTQQEDSAVYLCASSRGSGSDTQYFGPGTRLTVL.